These 13 T cell receptor beta chains share one sample of origin, sequenced in a study of blood T cell repertoires in COVID-19. Libraries were prepared by immunoSEQ multiplex PCR; TCRdb keeps only in-frame clonotypes and omits some of them. The sample lists about 220,000 clones, around 84% seen once, with around 2.4% in the top ten. Sequenced material: peripheral blood. These TCRs come from a man in his forties or fifties who had recovered from COVID-19.

This rearrangement joins TRBV7-6 to TRBJ2-2, with 9 bases lining up with TRBD2. Germline CDR1 SGHVS, CDR2 FNYEAQ. The CDR3 sequence is 17 residues long. After removal of 1 base from V and 5 bases from J, the junction contained 8 bases not matched to a gene. The CDR3 DNA is TGTGCCAGCAGCTTAGTATGGTTAGCGGGAGTTACCGGGGAGCTGTTTTTT. Translation: CASSLVWLAGVTGELFF. The complete variable domain, with remaining parts taken from reference TRBV7-6 and TRBJ2-2, reads GAGVSQSPRYKVTKRGQDVALRCDPISGHVSLYWYRQALGQGPEFLTYFNYEAQQDKSGLPNDRFSAERPEGSISTLTIQRTEQRDSAMYRCASSLVWLAGVTGELFFGEGSRLTVL.

The chain carries TRBV5-1 and TRBJ2-1; no firm D call. Trimming stripped 0 bases from V and 10 bases from J, with 11 bases between. The CDR3 is 13 amino acids. Looked up from germline, CDR1 is SGHRS and CDR2 is YFSETQ. CDR3 nucleotides: TGCGCCAGCAGCTTGGATCCTGCAGGCGAGCAGTTCTTC. This translates into CASSLDPAGEQFF.

The chain is built from TRBV27 and TRBJ1-1; no clear D gene. The length of the CDR3 is 13 residues. V lost 7 bases and J 0 bases, leaving 9 bases between the germline ends. Germline assignment: CDR1 MNHEY and CDR2 SMNVEV (reference sequence). The CDR3 DNA reads as TGTGCCAGCACGTCAGAACTGAACACTGAAGCTTTCTTT. Protein: CASTSELNTEAFF.

The chain is built from TRBV29-1 and TRBJ1-1; 9 positions match TRBD1. V lost 0 bases to trimming and J lost 3 bases; unmatched junction nucleotides: 5. CDR3 length equals 15 residues. Per germline, CDR1 SQVTM and CDR2 ANQGSEA. The CDR3 DNA sequence: TGCAGCGTTGAAGAAGGGGGGGACAGGGACACTGAAGCTTTCTTT. The encoded protein is CSVEEGGDRDTEAFF.

V is TRBV27 and J is TRBJ1-1, with 8 bases lining up with TRBD1. Losses at the gene ends were 2 bases for V and 4 bases for J; bases not matched to a gene: 12. CDR3 length equals 17 residues. Germline-derived CDR1 and CDR2 are MNHEY and SMNVEV (reference sequence). The CDR3 bases are TGTGCCAGCAGTTTAAGTGGGACAGGACTTGGGGTCACTGAAGCTTTCTTT. Amino acids: CASSLSGTGLGVTEAFF.

The V and J genes are TRBV9 and TRBJ1-1; 7 bases agree with TRBD1. With 3 bases clipped from V and 5 bases from J, the junction kept 10 bases outside the gene matches. Germline V lookup: CDR1 SGDLS, CDR2 YYNGEE. The CDR3 has 15 residues. The CDR3 here is CASSGGENRGTEAFF. The CDR3 region has the DNA TGTGCCAGCAGCGGCGGGGAAAACAGGGGAACTGAAGCTTTCTTT.

The chain uses TRBV30 and TRBJ2-7; D remains ambiguous. Germline-derived CDR1 and CDR2 are GTSNPN and SVGIG (reference sequence). This CDR3 is built from 15 residues. The V end was cut by 0 bases, the J end by 3 bases, with 15 bases between. The chain's CDR3 is CAWSVRGNKFYEQYF. In DNA form, the CDR3 reads TGTGCCTGGAGTGTACGAGGTAATAAGTTCTACGAGCAGTACTTC.

The chain combines TRBV7-9 with TRBJ1-2, with unresolved D. Germline lookup yields CDR1 SEHNR and CDR2 FQNEAQ (reference sequence). CDR3 length: 14 amino acids. The ends were cut back, 2 bases at V and 2 bases at J, with 9 bases in the middle. For the CDR3, the DNA is TGTGCCAGCAGCTTAAGGGAGACAAACTATGGCTACACCTTC. Translation: CASSLRETNYGYTF.

The chain recombines TRBV18 with TRBJ1-5, with TRBD1 identical over 7 bases. This CDR3 comprises 15 residues. J was trimmed by 9 bases and V by 5 bases; bases with no gene match: 13. The V gene's germline CDR1 is KGHSH and CDR2 LQKENI. The CDR3 region is CASSLGTAQVSPQHF. The CDR3 DNA is TGTGCCAGCTCATTGGGGACAGCCCAAGTATCGCCCCAGCATTTT.

This chain links TRBV5-1 with TRBJ2-3, with D tentatively TRBD1 (5 bases). Germline V gene sequence: CDR1 SGHRS, CDR2 YFSETQ. The length of the CDR3 is 15 residues. Trimming cost V 0 bases and J 5 bases, with 13 bases left between them. In nucleotides, the CDR3 is TGCGCCAGCAGCTTGGAGCTCCAGGGTGGAGATACGCAGTATTTT. This sequence encodes CASSLELQGGDTQYF.

This CDR3 is CASSYSGRQGGQPQHF. The CDR3 nucleotides read TGTGCCAGCAGTTACTCTGGACGACAGGGAGGTCAGCCCCAGCATTTT. V is TRBV6-6 and J is TRBJ1-5, with 7 bases lining up with TRBD1. The CDR3 is 16 amino acids. The V and J ends lost 0 bases and 6 bases, in that order; junction bases with no gene match: 8. CDR1 is MNHNY, CDR2 SVGAGI, per germline (reference sequence).

This CDR3 is CASSGGTGPTDTQYF. In nucleotides, the CDR3 is TGTGCCAGCAGCGGGGGGACAGGGCCCACAGATACGCAGTATTTT. The chain recombines TRBV11-3 with TRBJ2-3; 9 nucleotides line up with TRBD1. Trimming at V came to 5 bases and at J to 2 bases, leaving 5 bases not matched to a gene. Germline loops: CDR1 SGHNT, CDR2 YENEEA. CDR3 length: 15 amino acids.

The CDR3 sequence is CSARRTGGYGYTF. The CDR3 region has the DNA TGCAGCGCCCGTCGGACAGGGGGCTATGGCTACACCTTC. This chain connects TRBV29-1 to TRBJ1-2, with 10 positions matching TRBD1. This CDR3 region has 13 residues. Germline values: CDR1 SQVTM, CDR2 ANQGSEA. The V segment lost 7 bases and the J segment 4 bases; nucleotides outside the gene matches: 6. Full variable domain (outside the CDR3, taken from reference TRBV29-1 and TRBJ1-2): SAVISQKPSRDICQRGTSLTIQCQVDSQVTMMFWYRQQPGQSLTLIATANQGSEATYESGFVIDKFPISRPNLTFSTLTVSNMSPEDSSIYLCSARRTGGYGYTFGSGTRLTVV.